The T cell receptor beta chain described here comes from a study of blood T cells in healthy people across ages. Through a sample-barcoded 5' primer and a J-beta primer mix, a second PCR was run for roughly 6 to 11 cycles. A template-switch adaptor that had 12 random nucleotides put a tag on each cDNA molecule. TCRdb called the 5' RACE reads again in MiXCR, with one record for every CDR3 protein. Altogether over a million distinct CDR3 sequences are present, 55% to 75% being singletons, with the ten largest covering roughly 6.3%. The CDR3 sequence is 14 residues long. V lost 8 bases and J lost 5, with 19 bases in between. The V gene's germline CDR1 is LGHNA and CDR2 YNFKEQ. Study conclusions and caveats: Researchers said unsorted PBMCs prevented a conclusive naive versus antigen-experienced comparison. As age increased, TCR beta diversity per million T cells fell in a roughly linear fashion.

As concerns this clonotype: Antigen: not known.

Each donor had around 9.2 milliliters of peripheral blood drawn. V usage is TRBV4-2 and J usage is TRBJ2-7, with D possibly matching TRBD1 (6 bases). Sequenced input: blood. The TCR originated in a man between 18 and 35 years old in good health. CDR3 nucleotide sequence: TGTGCCAGCGTCTATGAACCAGGGGACAACGAGCAGTACTTC. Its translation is CASVYEPGDNEQYF.